Below are 29 T cell receptor beta chains sequenced from a single sample in a study of blood T cell repertoires in COVID-19. The protocol was immunoSEQ multiplex PCR, while the TCRdb copy is restricted to in-frame clones and leaves out a portion. The profile covers around 140,000 clones, with roughly 73% appearing a single time and approximately 9% taken by the ten largest. The sequenced sample consisted of peripheral blood. Receptor source: a woman between 45 and 60 years old with active or convalescent COVID-19.

This clone was observed once. The chain has TRBV5-6 and TRBJ1-1, with 12 nucleotides matching TRBD1. The CDR3 sequence is 18 residues long. Germline CDR1 and CDR2: SGHDT and YYEEEE. With 3 bases clipped from V and 0 bases from J, the junction kept 9 bases outside the gene matches. This CDR3 is CASSWGSGTGGMNTEAFF. The CDR3 DNA follows: TGTGCCAGCAGCTGGGGATCCGGGACAGGGGGCATGAACACTGAAGCTTTCTTT. The variable domain in full, completed from reference TRBV5-6 and TRBJ1-1, reads DAGVTQSPTHLIKTRGQQVTLRCSPKSGHDTVSWYQQALGQGPQFIFQYYEEEERQRGNFPDRFSGHQFPNYSSELNVNALLLGDSALYLCASSWGSGTGGMNTEAFFGQGTRLTVV.

In this sample, this clone turned up a few times. V is TRBV5-8 and J is TRBJ2-7; TRBD1 might be the D (6 bases). V was shortened by 4 bases and J by 4 bases, with 18 bases between the two germline ends. The germline V gene encodes CDR1 SGHTS and CDR2 YDEGEE. CDR3 length: 15 amino acids. The CDR3 DNA follows: TGTGCCAGCAGCCCCGGCGGACAGTTGAATTACGAGCAGTACTTC. Its translation: CASSPGGQLNYEQYF.

The chain is built from TRBV29-1 and TRBJ1-1; TRBD1 might be the D (5 bases). V shed 5 bases and J shed 1 base, with 11 bases lying between them. Germline lookup yields CDR1 SQVTM and CDR2 ANQGSEA. The CDR3 totals 13 residues. The CDR3 protein is CSVLRQKNTEAFF. The CDR3 DNA follows: TGCAGCGTTCTTAGACAGAAGAACACTGAAGCTTTCTTT.

This clone was seen once. The rearrangement links TRBV19 to TRBJ1-6, with 9 bases that match TRBD1. V lost 3 bases, J lost 4 bases, and 4 bases stayed unmatched. CDR1 LNHDA and CDR2 SQIVND come from the germline V gene (reference sequence). The CDR3 totals 16 residues. In nucleotides, the CDR3 is TGTGCCAGTAGTATCCTAGGGACAGGGTATAATTCACCCCTCCACTTT. Translating gives CASSILGTGYNSPLHF.

This chain uses TRBV9 with TRBJ1-1; 7 bases match TRBD1. There are 16 residues in the CDR3. The ends lost 0 bases at V and 2 bases at J; junction bases unmatched: 7. Germline V gene data show CDR1 as SGDLS and CDR2 as YYNGEE. CDR3 amino acids: CASSVEGGDSNTEAFF. The CDR3 nucleotides are TGTGCCAGCAGCGTAGAGGGTGGGGACAGTAACACTGAAGCTTTCTTT.

V is TRBV4-3 and J is TRBJ1-6, with a tentative D call TRBD1 (5 bases). V lost 1 base, J lost 8 bases, and 9 bases lay in between. The CDR3 has 14 amino acids. Germline-derived CDR1 and CDR2 are LGHNA and YSLEER. Here the CDR3 reads CASSQGVRDSPLHF. The DNA for the CDR3 is TGCGCCAGCAGCCAAGGGGTCAGGGATTCACCCCTCCACTTT.

The chain uses TRBV2 and TRBJ2-1, with a weak D call TRBD2 (6 bases). The CDR3 is 15 amino acids. The germline V and J ends were trimmed by 4 bases and 0 bases, with 10 bases remaining between them. Looked up from germline, CDR1 is SNHLY and CDR2 is FYNNEI. CDR3 amino acids: CASSALRDSYNEQFF. CDR3 sequence (DNA): TGTGCCAGCAGTGCTTTGCGGGACTCCTACAATGAGCAGTTCTTC.

J is TRBJ2-2 and V is TRBV7-2, with 10 positions matching TRBD2. This CDR3 has 17 residues. The junction had 8 bases not matched to a gene; V was cut back by 2 bases and J by 5 bases. Germline-derived CDR1 and CDR2 are SGHTA and FQGNSA. The CDR3 sequence is CASSLQRGGLRTGELFF. The CDR3 DNA follows: TGTGCCAGCAGCTTACAGCGGGGGGGCCTGAGGACCGGGGAGCTGTTTTTT. The whole variable domain, filled in from reference TRBV7-2 and TRBJ2-2, reads GAGVSQSPSNKVTEKGKDVELRCDPISGHTALYWYRQSLGQGLEFLIYFQGNSAPDKSGLPSDRFSAERTGGSVSTLTIQRTQQEDSAVYLCASSLQRGGLRTGELFFGEGSRLTVL.

Concerning this clone: One end of the junction is discordant with germline, which a read error may explain. V gene TRBV6-5 combines with J gene TRBJ1-1; 9 bases align to TRBD1. The CDR3 is 15 amino acids. Germline CDR1 and CDR2: MNHEY and SVGAGI. The CDR3 is CASTYGTGRATEAFF. CDR3 in DNA: TGTGCCAGCACTTACGGGACAGGGCGGGCCACTGAAGCTTTCTTT.

The chain has TRBV27 and TRBJ2-5, with D perhaps TRBD2 (5 bases). CDR1 is MNHEY and CDR2 is SMNVEV in the germline V gene (reference sequence). Trimming stripped 5 bases from V and 5 bases from J, with 9 bases between. This CDR3 is built from 12 residues. In DNA form, the CDR3 reads TGTGCCAGCAGTACCTCGGGGGAGACCCAGTACTTC. Translation gives CASSTSGETQYF.

The table lists this clone with a few counts. This same CDR3 is encoded by further DNA sequences in the sample. The chain has TRBV30 and TRBJ2-3; the D gene is possibly TRBD2 (6 bases). V was shortened by 1 base and J by 6 bases, with 8 bases between the two germline ends. CDR3 length equals 12 residues. From germline, CDR1 is GTSNPN and CDR2 SVGIG (reference sequence). Written as DNA, the CDR3 is TGTGCCTGGAGTGGAGGAGGGGATACGCAGTATTTT. It is translated as CAWSGGGDTQYF. The variable domain in full, completed from reference TRBV30 and TRBJ2-3, reads SQTIHQWPATLVQPVGSPLSLECTVEGTSNPNLYWYRQAAGRGLQLLFYSVGIGQISSEVPQNLSASRPQDRQFILSSKKLLLSDSGFYLCAWSGGGDTQYFGPGTRLTVL.

The V gene is TRBV18, the J gene TRBJ1-1, with TRBD1 matching over 12 bases. Germline-derived CDR1 and CDR2 are KGHSH and LQKENI. J was trimmed by 4 bases and V by 1 base; bases with no gene match: 4. The CDR3 has 16 residues. CDR3 residues: CASSPRPGQGATEAFF. The CDR3 DNA follows: TGTGCCAGCTCACCACGCCCGGGACAGGGGGCCACTGAAGCTTTCTTT.

The gene calls are TRBV18 and TRBJ2-2; D is perhaps TRBD1 (5 bases). The CDR3 totals 14 residues. Germline V gene sequence: CDR1 KGHSH, CDR2 LQKENI. V was trimmed by 4 bases and J by 7 bases, leaving 13 bases between them. The DNA for the CDR3 is TGTGCCAGCTCACTGGGCCTCGACAGCGGGGAGCTGTTTTTT. Amino acid sequence: CASSLGLDSGELFF. Full variable domain (rest looked up from reference TRBV18 and TRBJ2-2): NAGVMQNPRHLVRRRGQEARLRCSPMKGHSHVYWYRQLPEEGLKFMVYLQKENIIDESGMPKERFSAEFPKEGPSILRIQQVVRGDSAAYFCASSLGLDSGELFFGEGSRLTVL.

This sequence joins TRBV2 and TRBJ2-1, with 7 nucleotides matching TRBD2. Germline CDR1 is SNHLY and CDR2 is FYNNEI. The CDR3 runs to 16 residues. V was pared by 7 bases and J by 8 bases, with 17 bases of the junction left unmatched. CDR3 residues: CASNLLGGGGLDEQFF. DNA for the CDR3: TGTGCCAGCAACCTTCTAGGCGGCGGGGGACTCGATGAGCAGTTCTTC.

In its sample, this clone was seen a few times. The rearrangement joins TRBV19 to TRBJ1-1; 7 nucleotides agree with TRBD1. Germline V gives CDR1 LNHDA, CDR2 SQIVND (reference sequence). The CDR3 extends over 12 amino acids. V was clipped by 5 bases and J by 5 bases; unmatched bases: 2. CDR3 coding DNA: TGTGCCAGTAGTGAACAGGGGACTGAAGCTTTCTTT. Translating gives CASSEQGTEAFF.

The V call is TRBV18, the J call TRBJ2-2; the D gene is possibly TRBD2 (5 bases). The CDR3 contains 18 residues. Trimming took 3 bases from V and 0 from J, leaving 17 bases between them. Germline loops: CDR1 KGHSH, CDR2 LQKENI. This chain's CDR3 is CASSPTSLSMANTGELFF. CDR3 in DNA: TGTGCCAGCTCACCCACTAGTCTGTCAATGGCGAACACCGGGGAGCTGTTTTTT.

This chain uses TRBV5-1 with TRBJ2-3; D may be TRBD1 (5 bases). The germline gives CDR1 SGHRS, CDR2 YFSETQ. Trimming shortened V by 6 bases and J by 0 bases, and 23 bases separated the two germline ends. This CDR3 comprises 18 residues. The DNA for the CDR3 is TGCGCCAGCAATCCTTGGCCTACTCAGGGCTCTAGCACAGATACGCAGTATTTT. Translated: CASNPWPTQGSSTDTQYF. The whole variable domain, filled in from reference TRBV5-1 and TRBJ2-3, reads KAGVTQTPRYLIKTRGQQVTLSCSPISGHRSVSWYQQTPGQGLQFLFEYFSETQRNKGNFPGRFSGRQFSNSRSEMNVSTLELGDSALYLCASNPWPTQGSSTDTQYFGPGTRLTVL.

This sequence joins TRBV5-6 and TRBJ2-1; the D gene is possibly TRBD2 (5 bases). V was cut by 0 bases and J by 7 bases, with 5 bases left in between. The CDR3 has 12 residues. Germline V CDR1 and CDR2: SGHDT, YYEEEE. In DNA, the CDR3 is TGTGCCAGCAGCTTGGGGAGGAATGAGCAGTTCTTC. Its translation: CASSLGRNEQFF.

The chain's CDR3 is CASSLLLNEQFF. In DNA, the CDR3 is TGTGCCAGCAGCCTACTTCTCAATGAGCAGTTCTTC. The gene calls are TRBV9 and TRBJ2-1; no definite D call. The CDR3 covers 12 residues. Trimming took 4 bases from V and 6 from J, leaving 8 bases between them. Germline V gives CDR1 SGDLS, CDR2 YYNGEE.

This sequence joins TRBV25-1 and TRBJ2-3, with no clear D. The V end lost 3 bases, the J end lost 2 bases, and 6 bases lay between the germline ends. Germline CDR1 is MGHDK and CDR2 is SYGVNS. The CDR3 is 13 amino acids. The CDR3 nucleotides are TGTGCCAGCAGTGACATCAACACAGATACGCAGTATTTT. Protein sequence: CASSDINTDTQYF.

The DNA of the CDR3 is TGTGCCAGCAGTAAAGAGCAGGGATCGCATGGCTACACCTTC. Encoded protein: CASSKEQGSHGYTF. The chain combines TRBV14 with TRBJ1-2; possible D gene TRBD1, 5 bases. V was trimmed by 6 bases and J by 6 bases, leaving 17 bases between them. Germline lookup yields CDR1 SGHDN and CDR2 FVKESK. CDR3 length: 14 residues. Full variable domain (rest looked up from reference TRBV14 and TRBJ1-2): EAGVTQFPSHSVIEKGQTVTLRCDPISGHDNLYWYRRVMGKEIKFLLHFVKESKQDESGMPNNRFLAERTGGTYSTLKVQPAELEDSGVYFCASSKEQGSHGYTFGSGTRLTVV.

V usage is TRBV5-5 and J usage is TRBJ2-3; 8 bases map to TRBD2. Unmatched junction bases numbered 7, after V lost 4 bases and J lost 6 bases. Germline V gene data show CDR1 as SGHKS and CDR2 as YYEKEE (reference sequence). The CDR3 totals 14 residues. In DNA form, the CDR3 reads TGTGCCAGCAGCCTACTAGCGGCCCAGGATACGCAGTATTTT. Residues: CASSLLAAQDTQYF.

This sequence joins TRBV6-2 or TRBV6-3 and TRBJ1-2, with 9 bases aligning to TRBD1. This CDR3 has 15 residues. The J segment lost 2 bases and the V segment lost 5 bases, leaving 6 bases of the junction unmatched. CDR1 is MNHEY and CDR2 is SVGEGT in the germline V gene. The CDR3 DNA sequence: TGTGCCAGCAGTGCAACCGGGACAGGGAACTATGGCTACACCTTC. Translating it yields CASSATGTGNYGYTF.

The chain has TRBV7-2 and TRBJ2-1, with D possibly TRBD2 on 6 matching bases. The CDR3 has 12 residues. V lost 5 bases and J 10 bases, leaving 12 bases between the germline ends. The germline V gene has CDR1 SGHTA and CDR2 FQGNSA. The CDR3 DNA is TGTGCCAGCAGCGGGACTCTCCCAGAGCAGTTCTTC. The encoded protein is CASSGTLPEQFF.

This clone was observed a few times. The chain joins TRBV3-1 (or the pseudogene TRBV3-2) to TRBJ2-1, with 10 nucleotides matching TRBD2. CDR1 LGHDT and CDR2 YNNKEL come from the germline V gene (reference sequence). The CDR3 extends over 15 amino acids. The trim removed 3 bases at V and 7 bases at J, leaving 6 bases unmatched. CDR3 residues: CASSHWTSGRNEQFF. CDR3 nucleotides: TGTGCCAGCAGCCATTGGACTAGCGGTAGGAATGAGCAGTTCTTC.

CDR3 residues: CASSLIQTGDTQYF. CDR3 sequence (DNA): TGTGCCAGCAGTTTAATCCAGACAGGGGATACGCAGTATTTT. The J gene is TRBJ2-3, the V gene TRBV6-5, with 7 positions matching TRBD1. From germline, CDR1 is MNHEY and CDR2 SVGAGI. V dropped 4 bases and J dropped 6; count of bases not matched to a gene: 7. The CDR3 sequence is 14 residues long.

The J gene is TRBJ2-5, the V gene TRBV19; D perhaps matches TRBD2 (5 bases). Germline CDR1 and CDR2: LNHDA and SQIVND (reference sequence). V was trimmed by 3 bases and J by 5 bases, leaving 16 bases between them. The CDR3 loop spans 15 amino acids. The CDR3 here is CASSMTGRSGETQYF. The CDR3 DNA is TGTGCCAGTAGTATGACGGGAAGGAGTGGGGAGACCCAGTACTTC.

The J gene is TRBJ1-2, the V gene TRBV9; D call uncertain. Looked up from germline, CDR1 is SGDLS and CDR2 is YYNGEE. Trimming removed 3 bases at V and 3 bases at J, with 6 bases between. The CDR3 runs 12 residues. The CDR3 loop is CASSALHYGYTF. As DNA, the CDR3 is TGTGCCAGCAGCGCTCTACACTATGGCTACACCTTC.

This chain joins TRBV4-1 and TRBJ1-2, with D maybe TRBD1 (6 bases). The germline V gene encodes CDR1 MGHRA and CDR2 YSYEKL. CDR3 size: 15 residues. Trimming took off 0 bases at V and 2 bases at J, with 10 bases between the two ends. CDR3 protein: CASSQEVQGNYGYTF. DNA for the CDR3: TGCGCCAGCAGCCAAGAAGTACAGGGAAACTATGGCTACACCTTC.